This TCR beta chain was documented in a study of blood T cell repertoires in COVID-19. About the research overall: Sites across the United States, Italy and Spain contributed samples from acute and convalescent COVID-19. T cells, B-cell-depleted T cells, or PBMCs supplied cDNA or gDNA.

Per the original data handling: Counts of nucleated cells, estimated from reference gene primer amplification, were obtained. The protocol was immunoSEQ multiplex PCR, while the TCRdb copy is restricted to in-frame clones and leaves out a portion. V, J and clone size are taken as reported in that table, and D and trimming were inferred from the DNA itself. This sample has about 37,000 clones, with 88% found just once. This clone was counted once. The germline CDR1 and CDR2 sequences are MNHEY and SVGAGI. The V end was cut by 2 bases, the J end by 1 base, with 8 bases between. The length of the CDR3 is 14 residues.

The sequenced sample consisted of peripheral blood. This TCR derives from a man between 60 and 75 years old with active COVID-19. V gene TRBV6-5 combines with J gene TRBJ1-1, with D unclear. Here the CDR3 reads CASSYLTSNTEAFF. The CDR3 region has the DNA TGTGCCAGCAGTTACCTAACGTCGAACACTGAAGCTTTCTTT.